This record covers a single T cell receptor beta chain. There are 16 residues in the CDR3. V was clipped by 6 bases and J by 1 base, with 18 bases between them. The germline V gene encodes CDR1 MNHEY and CDR2 SVGEGT. In the original processing: It was from reference gene primer amplification that nucleated cell counts were estimated. Clones were sequenced by immunoSEQ multiplex PCR, and TCRdb holds only the in-frame ones, with some missing. Clone size and V and J calls were adopted from that table, with D and trimming inferred from the DNA. The table has tens of thousands of clones, 70% to 90% seen once. The source of the sample is a study of blood T cell repertoires in COVID-19. Study-wide background: COVID-19 samples, acute and convalescent, were from the United States, Italy and Spain.

This receptor was taken from a man in his sixties with acute or convalescent COVID-19. The source material was peripheral blood. The genes are TRBV6-2 or TRBV6-3 and TRBJ1-1, with a weak D call TRBD1 (5 bases). The chain's CDR3 is CASSPIPGHGNTEAFF. In DNA form, the CDR3 reads TGTGCCAGCAGCCCAATCCCCGGACATGGGAACACTGAAGCTTTCTTT.